This T cell receptor (beta chain) is drawn from a study of T cell changes during pregnancy in multiple sclerosis. Sequencing used immunoSEQ multiplex PCR; TCRdb keeps in-frame clones, though not all of them. This table holds tens of thousands of clones, around nine tenths found once. CDR3 size: 15 residues. Deletions cut 0 bases from V and 0 bases from J, with 9 bases between. In germline, CDR1 is SGHRS, CDR2 YFSETQ. The material sequenced was peripheral blood, taken in the third trimester of pregnancy. The receptor was isolated from a female donor in good health, enrolled as a control in a pregnancy study. This chain uses TRBV5-1 with TRBJ1-2; the D gene is possibly TRBD1 (5 bases). This CDR3 is CASSLGAGPNYGYTF. In DNA, the CDR3 is TGCGCCAGCAGCTTGGGGGCAGGGCCTAACTATGGCTACACCTTC.